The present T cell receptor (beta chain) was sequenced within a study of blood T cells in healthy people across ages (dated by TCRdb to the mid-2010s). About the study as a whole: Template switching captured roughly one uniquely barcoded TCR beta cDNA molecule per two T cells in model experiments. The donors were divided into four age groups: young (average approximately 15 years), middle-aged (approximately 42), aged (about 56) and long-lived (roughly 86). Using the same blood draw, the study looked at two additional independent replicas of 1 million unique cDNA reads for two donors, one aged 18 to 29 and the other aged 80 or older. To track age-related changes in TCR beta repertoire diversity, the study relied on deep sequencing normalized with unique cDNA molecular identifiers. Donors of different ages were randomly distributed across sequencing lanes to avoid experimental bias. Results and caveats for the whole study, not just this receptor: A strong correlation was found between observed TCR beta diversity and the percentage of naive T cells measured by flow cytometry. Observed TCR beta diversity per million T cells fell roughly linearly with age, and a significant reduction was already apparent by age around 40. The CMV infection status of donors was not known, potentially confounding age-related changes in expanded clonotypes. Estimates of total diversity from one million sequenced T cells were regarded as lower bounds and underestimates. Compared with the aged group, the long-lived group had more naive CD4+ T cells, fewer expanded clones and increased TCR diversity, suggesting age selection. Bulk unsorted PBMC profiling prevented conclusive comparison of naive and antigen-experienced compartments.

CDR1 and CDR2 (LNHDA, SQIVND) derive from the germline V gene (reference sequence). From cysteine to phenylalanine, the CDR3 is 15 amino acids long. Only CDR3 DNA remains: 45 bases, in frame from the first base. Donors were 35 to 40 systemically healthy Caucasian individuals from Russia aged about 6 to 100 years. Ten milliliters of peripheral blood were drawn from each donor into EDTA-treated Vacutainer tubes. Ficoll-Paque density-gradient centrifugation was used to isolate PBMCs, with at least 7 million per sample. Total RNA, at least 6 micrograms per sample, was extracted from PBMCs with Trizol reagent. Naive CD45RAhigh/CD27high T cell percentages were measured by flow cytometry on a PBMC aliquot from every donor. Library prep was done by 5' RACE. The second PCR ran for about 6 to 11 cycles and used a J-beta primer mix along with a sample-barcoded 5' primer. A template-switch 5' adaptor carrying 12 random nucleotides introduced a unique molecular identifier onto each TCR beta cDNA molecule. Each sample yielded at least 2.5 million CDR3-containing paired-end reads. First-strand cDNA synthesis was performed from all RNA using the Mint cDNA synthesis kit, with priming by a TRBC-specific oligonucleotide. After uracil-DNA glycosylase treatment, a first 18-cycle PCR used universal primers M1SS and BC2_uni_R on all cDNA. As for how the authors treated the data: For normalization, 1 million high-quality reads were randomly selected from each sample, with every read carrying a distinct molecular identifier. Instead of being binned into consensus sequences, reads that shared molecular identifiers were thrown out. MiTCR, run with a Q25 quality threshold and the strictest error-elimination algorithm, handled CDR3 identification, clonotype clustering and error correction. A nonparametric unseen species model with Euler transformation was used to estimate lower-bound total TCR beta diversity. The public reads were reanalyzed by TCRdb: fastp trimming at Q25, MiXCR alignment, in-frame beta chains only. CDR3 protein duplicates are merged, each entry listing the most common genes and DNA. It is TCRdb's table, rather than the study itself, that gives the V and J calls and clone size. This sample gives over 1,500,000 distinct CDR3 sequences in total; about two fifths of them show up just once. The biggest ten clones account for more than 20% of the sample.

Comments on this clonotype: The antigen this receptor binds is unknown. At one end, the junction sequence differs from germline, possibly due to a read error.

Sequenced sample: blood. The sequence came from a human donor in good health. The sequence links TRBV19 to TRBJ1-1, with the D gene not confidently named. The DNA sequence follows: TGTGCCAGTAGTATAACGCAAACAACGAACGCTGAAGCTTTCTTT. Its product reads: CASSITQTTNAEAFF.